This T cell receptor (beta chain) appears in the sequencing data of a study of cytomegalovirus exposure and HLA in healthy donors. Turning to this clone: Its cognate antigen is unknown.

The PCR used 60 Vbeta and 13 Jbeta primers. The table came from immunoSEQ multiplex PCR; TCRdb's copy has only in-frame clones and leaves some out. This table has 150,000 to 200,000 clones, approximately 81% appearing once. Findings and limits, study-wide: An Asian-associated ancestry cluster reportedly showed fewer N-insertions than the approximately 700-donor mean in a later analysis. Researchers reported in a later analysis that a missense DCLRE1C variant was tied to TCR beta V- and J-gene trimming.

In germline, CDR1 is SGHTS, CDR2 YDEGEE. V gave up 1 base and J gave up 1 base, with 13 bases separating them. CDR3 length equals 16 residues. This chain links TRBV5-8 with TRBJ2-3; no clear D gene. This clonotype was sampled from a male donor in good health and CMV-seronegative. The sequencing input was PBMCs. The CDR3 protein is CASSLISPEGTDTQYF. CDR3 DNA: TGTGCCAGCAGCTTGATTTCCCCCGAGGGCACAGATACGCAGTATTTT. The full variable domain, its missing parts supplied by reference TRBV5-8 and TRBJ2-3, is EAGVTQSPTHLIKTRGQQATLRCSPISGHTSVYWYQQALGLGLQFLLWYDEGEERNRGNFPPRFSGRQFPNYSSELNVNALELEDSALYLCASSLISPEGTDTQYFGPGTRLTVL.